This TCR beta chain was identified during a study of cytomegalovirus exposure and HLA in healthy donors (dated by TCRdb to the late 2010s). Regarding the complete study: In an earlier analysis of 587 of the donors, around 300 Gb of sequence data and just under 120 million unique TCR beta sequences from 150 million to 200 million T cells were reported. Approximately 330 gigabases of sequencing data and approximately 92 million unique TCR sequences made up an early release that covered about 640 HLA-typed donors. Of the roughly 410 genotyped donors, 81% were placed in the genetic ancestry cluster associated with self-reported Caucasian donors. The study was designed to test whether signatures of past pathogen exposure could be identified by cataloging public T cell receptors. The study profiled the T cell repertoires of 500 to 800 subjects by immunosequencing and related them to cytomegalovirus serostatus. Besides the first cohort of around 670 subjects, a separate validation cohort made up of roughly 130 different subjects was used. The study combined high-throughput TCR immunosequencing, statistical association of individual TCRs with disease status, and machine learning to predict cytomegalovirus infection status. In a later analysis, previously published TCR beta repertoires from more than 500 donors were re-analyzed and high-resolution HLA genotyping was added so that TCR occurrence patterns could be studied. Rather than drawing on any new phenotypic data, the later analysis identified candidate immune exposures from TCR beta sequences and the way those sequences occurred across donors. An earlier analysis of approximately 630 of the donors applied high-throughput TCR beta sequencing to assess whether each TCR beta V gene segment acted as functional or pseudogenic. Donor age, sex, ethnicity and CMV serostatus were collected together with the repertoire data. A later genetic analysis took genome-wide SNP genotypes for about three fifths of the 666 donors and used that subset as a discovery cohort. All discovery cohort repertoires had been generated on a single sequencing platform. Class I and class II HLA loci were covered by the typing at four-digit resolution. Typing coverage differed by locus: A, B, C, DRB1 and DQB1 were typed in about 629-640 donors, DQA1 in about 500, DPA1 in around 610, and DPB1 in just under 490. Roughly 5 DR-DQ haplotypes were treated as single units for association and clustering because of strong linkage in the cohort. Among 350 to 400 genotyped donors of the cohort, an average of about 240,000 unique TCR beta nucleotide sequences were sequenced per donor, 15% to 20% of them non-productive. What the work shows at the level of the full study, not this receptor alone: The 87-base-pair reads could not distinguish some IMGT-functional V segments, including TRBV6-2 and TRBV6-3, so those segments were excluded. Correlated functional status among segregating V segments might be attributable to linkage disequilibrium, but an unknown experimental factor could not be ruled out. According to a later genetic analysis, donors in an Asian-associated ancestry cluster had fewer N-insertions in productive TCRs than the approximately 630-donor mean. An earlier analysis of some 590 of the donors showed that most TCR beta V segments appeared in productive rearrangements either about 87% or about 30% of the time, which broadly matched IMGT annotations. While some public TCRs were present in many individuals, most TCR sequences turned up only very rarely across donors. Only TCR beta chains were sequenced in this cohort, and the absence of alpha or paired-chain data limited detectable features. The only immune exposure information available for the cohort was CMV serostatus. A further reported finding was that TCR beta sequences accurately predicted the HLA-A and HLA-B alleles for most subjects in the first cohort. In both the original and validation cohorts, the classifier was reported to diagnose cytomegalovirus status with high specificity and sensitivity. The earlier analysis of around 600 of the donors excluded roughly 16 rarely observed V segments, including chromosome 9 orphons, because counts were too low. In the study, 150 to 200 TCR beta chains were listed as associated with cytomegalovirus. In vitro tests confirmed that a few of the cytomegalovirus-associated TCR beta chains recognize cytomegalovirus antigens. Presence/absence analyses assumed roughly uniform sequencing depth across donors, an assumption that may not hold. In a later genetic analysis, a missense DCLRE1C variant was associated with V-gene and J-gene trimming of TCR beta chains, and the association was replicated in an independent cohort. The authors suggested that the approach could potentially be generalized to other disease states and immunological phenotypes. Because some donors lacked HLA typing at each locus, the association tests relied only on the typed subset. A later analysis associated 15,000 or so TCR beta sequences with specific HLA alleles at a false discovery rate of 0.05. A group of highly shared sequence variants was considered likely to be a technical artifact of the sequencing pipeline. Strong co-occurrence of HLA alleles, especially DR and DQ, made assigning TCR associations to individual alleles difficult. In a later analysis, HLA-associated TCR beta chains showed more clonal expansion and lower generation probabilities than non-associated chains that were equally common. According to a later analysis, TCR association rates differed among HLA loci, with DRB1 alleles showing the most associated TCRs and HLA-C alleles showing the fewest. Several of the top co-occurrence clusters appeared to be linked to parvovirus B19, influenza, CMV and Epstein-Barr virus, according to a later analysis. A later analysis found that most CMV-associated TCR beta chains appeared HLA-restricted, with HLA associations seemingly driven largely by CMV exposure.

CDR3 length: 16 amino acids, cysteine to phenylalanine. This entry keeps only the CDR3 DNA: 48 bases, framed from base 1. The germline V end is reduced by 4 bases and the J end by 1 base; junction bases left unmatched: 5. CDR1 and CDR2, looked up from the germline V gene, are SGHTA and FQGNSA. On this clone itself: There is no known antigen for this receptor. No much larger clone exists at a distance of one base, and base qualities are not known.

The protocol used for the library was the immunoSEQ multiplex PCR assay. For the multiplex PCR, a mixture combining 60 forward primers for TCR Vbeta segments and 13 reverse primers for TCR Jbeta segments was used. Amplification of the CDR3 region of rearranged TCR beta genes was performed with a multiplex PCR assay on genomic DNA. On the Illumina HiSeq System, the amplified TCR beta libraries were sequenced as 87-base-pair reads. The authors' analysis ran thus. In a later analysis, tens of millions of unique TCR beta chains were counted across the roughly 700 repertoires, and around 10 million of these chains were shared by at least two donors. To remove PCR and sequencing errors, raw reads were error-corrected and collapsed into unique sequences using a nearest-neighbor algorithm that merged closely related sequences. Alignment of CDR3 sequences to IMGT reference sequences was used to assign V, D and J gene segments. For a sequence to be retained, a match of at least six nucleotides to both a V gene segment and a J gene segment was required. A rearrangement was called productive if the CDR3 had no stop codons and remained in frame with V and J, and every other rearrangement was called non-productive. CDR3 was defined according to IMGT convention as the region running from the second conserved V-encoded cysteine to the conserved J-encoded phenylalanine. The earlier analysis of a few hundred of the donors excluded sequences that lacked an unambiguous match to a single V gene segment. An earlier analysis of 550 to 650 of the donors classified V segments as functional when productive rearrangements were above 56.7% and as segregating when the standard deviation between donors was above 5%. A statistical classification framework was developed to diagnose cytomegalovirus status using the catalog of TCR beta chain sequences. In a later analysis, V and J genes were assigned by comparing TCR nucleotide sequences against IMGT/GENE-DB human TR gene sequences. A later analysis assigned CDR3 sequences and most-parsimonious VDJ recombination scenarios with the TCRdist pipeline. In a later analysis, each TCR beta chain was defined by its CDR3 amino acid sequence together with its V-gene family, and reads without a unique V-gene family were excluded. As a way to deal with suspected cross-contamination and a sequencing artifact, a later analysis dropped roughly 600 nucleotide sequences that were highly shared and had low generation probability. For each public chain, a later analysis derived a clonal expansion index from normalized ranks of inferred template counts within each repertoire. A later analysis computed generation probabilities with a VDJ recombination model fitted to out-of-frame rearrangements, and checked the results against IGoR. In a later analysis, TCR-TCR, TCR-HLA and TCR-CMV co-occurrence was scored with hypergeometric tests, and a repertoire-size bias correction was applied to TCR pairs. A later analysis estimated false discovery rates by permuting HLA or CMV assignments 20 times. In a later analysis, co-occurring TCRs were grouped using DBSCAN, with TCRdist sequence similarity added in when clustering inside HLA-allele-positive subsets. Co-occurrence clustering excluded repertoires with fewer than 30,000 or more than 120,000 public chains, plus five with anomalous nucleotide sharing. TCRdb carries this immuneACCESS record with in-frame sequences only. Its versions omit some clonotypes, under half of them owing to an unresolved V gene in the studies checked, with the rest unexplained. D and trimming come from the DNA, and the V and J calls and clone size come from that table. Across this sample there are about 92,000 clones, with approximately 81% seen only once. The ten top clones hold roughly 1.1% of the sample.

The cohort comprised some 680 healthy bone marrow donors. At the time of sampling, every cohort member was nominally healthy, though immune exposures that went unrecorded were likely present. The donor was CMV seropositive and was included in the group of approximately 310 seropositive cohort members. A peripheral blood sample was provided by each donor, and peripheral blood mononuclear cells were used for TCR beta sequencing. Genomic DNA was extracted from the blood cell samples with the Qiagen DNeasy Blood Extraction Kit. The receptor chain draws on TRBV7-2 and TRBJ2-1; the central 9 bases match TRBD1. This receptor was taken from a girl aged 2-10 years in good health and CMV-seropositive. The sequencing sample was made of PBMCs. Here is the DNA: TGTGCCAGCAGCTCTTACGGGACAGGGTCCTACAATGAGCAGTTCTTC. Its protein product is CASSSYGTGSYNEQFF.